The subject of this entry is one TCR beta chain. This entry is derived from a study of T cells expressing NK-cell markers. Overall study context: Repertoires of TCR beta were obtained from T cells sorted as CD3+CD56+NKG2C+, CD3+CD56+NKG2C- and CD3+CD56-NKG2C+.

The CDR3 is 13 residues long. In germline, CDR1 is MGHRA, CDR2 YSYEKL. TCRdb reprocessed the 5' RACE reads and keeps a single row for each CDR3 protein, giving no DNA. The table lists some 440,000 distinct CDR3 sequences. The sequenced sample consisted of blood T cells: a sorted CD56 or NKG2C T cell subset, CD4+ or CD8+ T cells, or bulk PBMC T cells (not recorded which). The sequence derives from a woman aged 45-65 years in good health. V and J are TRBV4-1 and TRBJ2-1; TCRdb returns TRBD2, unconfirmable since there is no DNA. The chain's CDR3 is CASSPGEGYEQFF.